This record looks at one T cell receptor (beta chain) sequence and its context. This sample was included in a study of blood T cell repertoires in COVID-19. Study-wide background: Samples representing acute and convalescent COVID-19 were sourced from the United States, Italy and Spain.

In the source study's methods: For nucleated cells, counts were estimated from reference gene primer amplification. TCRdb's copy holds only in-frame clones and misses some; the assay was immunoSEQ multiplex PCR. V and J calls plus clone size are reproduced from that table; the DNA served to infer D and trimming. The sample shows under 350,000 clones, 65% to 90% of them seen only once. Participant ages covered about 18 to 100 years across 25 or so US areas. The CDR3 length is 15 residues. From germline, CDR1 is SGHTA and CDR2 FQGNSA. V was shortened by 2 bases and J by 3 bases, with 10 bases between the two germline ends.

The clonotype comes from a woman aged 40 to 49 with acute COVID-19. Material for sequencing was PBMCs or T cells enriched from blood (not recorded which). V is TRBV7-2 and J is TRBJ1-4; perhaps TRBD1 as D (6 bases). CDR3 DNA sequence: TGTGCCAGCAGCTTATCAGGGGTCTCTAATGAAAAACTGTTTTTT. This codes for CASSLSGVSNEKLFF.